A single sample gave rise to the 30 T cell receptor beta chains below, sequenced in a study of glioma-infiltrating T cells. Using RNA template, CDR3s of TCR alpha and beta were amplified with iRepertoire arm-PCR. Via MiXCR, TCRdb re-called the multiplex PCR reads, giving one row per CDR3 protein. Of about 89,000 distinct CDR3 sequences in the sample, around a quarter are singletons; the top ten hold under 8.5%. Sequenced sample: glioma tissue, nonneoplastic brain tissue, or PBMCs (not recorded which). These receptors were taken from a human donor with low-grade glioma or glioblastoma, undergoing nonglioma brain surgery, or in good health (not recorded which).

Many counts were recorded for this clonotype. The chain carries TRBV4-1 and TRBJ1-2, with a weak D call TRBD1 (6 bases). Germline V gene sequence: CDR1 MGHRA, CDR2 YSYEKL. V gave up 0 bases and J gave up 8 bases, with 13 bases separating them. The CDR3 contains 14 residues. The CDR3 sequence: CASSQDNREVGYTF. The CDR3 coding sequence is TGCGCCAGCAGCCAAGACAACAGGGAAGTAGGCTACACCTTC.

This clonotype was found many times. CDR3 in DNA: TGTGCCAGCACCCTCCGGGCAGAACCGAACACTGAAGCTTTCTTT. This translates into CASTLRAEPNTEAFF. The chain uses TRBV6-1 and TRBJ1-1; no clear D. V was shortened by 7 bases and J by 1 base, with 16 bases between the two germline ends. This CDR3 is 15 amino acids long. The V gene's germline CDR1 is MNHNS and CDR2 SASEGT.

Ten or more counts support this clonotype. This chain's CDR3 is CASRMTGICNQPQHF. CDR3 nucleotide sequence: TGTGCCAGCAGAATGACAGGGATTTGCAATCAGCCCCAGCATTTT. This chain joins TRBV6-8 and TRBJ1-5; TRBD1 matches 7 bases. The CDR3 runs to 15 residues. Looked up from germline, CDR1 is MNHGY and CDR2 is SAAAGT. Trimming removed 6 bases from V and 2 bases from J; junction bases left unmatched: 7.

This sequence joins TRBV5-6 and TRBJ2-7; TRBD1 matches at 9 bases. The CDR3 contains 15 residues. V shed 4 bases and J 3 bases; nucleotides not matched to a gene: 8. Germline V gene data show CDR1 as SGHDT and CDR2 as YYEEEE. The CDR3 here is CASSPYRGRNYEQYF. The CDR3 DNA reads TGTGCCAGCAGCCCATACAGGGGGCGGAACTACGAGCAGTACTTC. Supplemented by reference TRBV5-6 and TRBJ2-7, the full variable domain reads DAGVTQSPTHLIKTRGQQVTLRCSPKSGHDTVSWYQQALGQGPQFIFQYYEEEERQRGNFPDRFSGHQFPNYSSELNVNALLLGDSALYLCASSPYRGRNYEQYFGPGTRLTVT.

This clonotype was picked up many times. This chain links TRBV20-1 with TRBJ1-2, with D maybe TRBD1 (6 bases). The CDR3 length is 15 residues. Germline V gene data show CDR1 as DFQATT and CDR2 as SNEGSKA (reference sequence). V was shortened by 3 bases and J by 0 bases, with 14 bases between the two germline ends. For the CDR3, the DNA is TGCAGTGCTAGGGGGGTACAGGGATCTAACTATGGCTACACCTTC. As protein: CSARGVQGSNYGYTF.

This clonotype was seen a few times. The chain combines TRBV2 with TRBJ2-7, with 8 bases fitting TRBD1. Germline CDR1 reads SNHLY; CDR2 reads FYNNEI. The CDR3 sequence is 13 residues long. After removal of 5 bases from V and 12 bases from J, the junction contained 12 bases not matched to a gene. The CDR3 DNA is TGTGCCAGCAGTCAAGGGACCCGCGACAGGGGGTACTTC. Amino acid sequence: CASSQGTRDRGYF.

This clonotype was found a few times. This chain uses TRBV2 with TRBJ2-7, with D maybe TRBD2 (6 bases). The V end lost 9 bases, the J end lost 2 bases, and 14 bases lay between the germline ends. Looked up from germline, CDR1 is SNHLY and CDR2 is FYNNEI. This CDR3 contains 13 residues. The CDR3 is CASKGLGAYEQYF. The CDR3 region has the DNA TGTGCCAGTAAGGGACTTGGAGCCTACGAGCAGTACTTC.

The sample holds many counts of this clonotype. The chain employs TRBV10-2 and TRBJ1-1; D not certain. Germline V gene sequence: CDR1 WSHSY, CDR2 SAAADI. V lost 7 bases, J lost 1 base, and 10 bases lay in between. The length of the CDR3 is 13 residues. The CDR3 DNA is TGCGCCAGCATGGCATATGCGAACACTGAAGCTTTCTTT. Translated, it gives CASMAYANTEAFF.

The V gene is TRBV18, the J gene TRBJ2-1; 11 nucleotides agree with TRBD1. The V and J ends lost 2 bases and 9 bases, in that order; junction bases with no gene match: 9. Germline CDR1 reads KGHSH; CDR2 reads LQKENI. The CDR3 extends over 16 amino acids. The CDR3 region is CASSPSGQGGSGEQFF. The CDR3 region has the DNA TGTGCCAGCTCACCATCGGGACAGGGGGGGTCCGGTGAGCAGTTCTTC.

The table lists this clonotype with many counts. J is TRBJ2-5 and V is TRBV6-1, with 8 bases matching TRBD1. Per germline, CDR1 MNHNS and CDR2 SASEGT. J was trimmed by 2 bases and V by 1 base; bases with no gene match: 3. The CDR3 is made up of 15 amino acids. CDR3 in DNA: TGTGCCAGCAGTGAAGACAGGGGGAAACAAGAGACCCAGTACTTC. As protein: CASSEDRGKQETQYF.

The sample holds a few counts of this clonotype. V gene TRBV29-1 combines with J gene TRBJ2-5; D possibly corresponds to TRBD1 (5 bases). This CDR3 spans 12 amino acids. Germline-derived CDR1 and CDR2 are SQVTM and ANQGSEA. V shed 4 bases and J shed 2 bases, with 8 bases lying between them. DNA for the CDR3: TGCAGCGTTGTGGCAGGGCAAGAGACCCAGTACTTC. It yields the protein CSVVAGQETQYF.

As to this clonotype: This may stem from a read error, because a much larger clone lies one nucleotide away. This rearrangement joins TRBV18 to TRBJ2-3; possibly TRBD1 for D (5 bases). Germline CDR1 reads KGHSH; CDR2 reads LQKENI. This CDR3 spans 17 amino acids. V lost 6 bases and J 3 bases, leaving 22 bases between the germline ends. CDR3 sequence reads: CASSPAKWGRDTDTQYF. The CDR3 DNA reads TGTGCCAGCTCCCCAGCTAAATGGGGCAGAGATACAGATACGCAGTATTTT.

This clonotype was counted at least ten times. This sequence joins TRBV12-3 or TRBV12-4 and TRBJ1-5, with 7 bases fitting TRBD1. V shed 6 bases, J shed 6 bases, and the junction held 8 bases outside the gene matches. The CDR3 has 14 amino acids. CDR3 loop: CASSQQGLVQPQHF. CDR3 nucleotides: TGTGCCAGCAGCCAACAGGGGTTGGTTCAGCCCCAGCATTTT.

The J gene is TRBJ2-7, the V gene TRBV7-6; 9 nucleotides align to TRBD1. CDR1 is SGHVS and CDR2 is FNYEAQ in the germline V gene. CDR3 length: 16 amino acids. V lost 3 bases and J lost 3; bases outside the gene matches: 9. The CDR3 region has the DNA TGTGCCAGCAGCTTGGGTGGACCGGGACAGGGCTACGAGCAGTACTTC. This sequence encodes CASSLGGPGQGYEQYF.

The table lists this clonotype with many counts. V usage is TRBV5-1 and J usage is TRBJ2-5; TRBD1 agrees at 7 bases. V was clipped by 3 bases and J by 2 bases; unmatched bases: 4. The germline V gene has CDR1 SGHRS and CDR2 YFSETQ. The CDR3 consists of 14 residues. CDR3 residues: CASSSRGRQETQYF. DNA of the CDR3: TGCGCCAGCAGCTCGAGGGGGCGTCAAGAGACCCAGTACTTC. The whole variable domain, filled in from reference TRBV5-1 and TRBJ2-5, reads KAGVTQTPRYLIKTRGQQVTLSCSPISGHRSVSWYQQTPGQGLQFLFEYFSETQRNKGNFPGRFSGRQFSNSRSEMNVSTLELGDSALYLCASSSRGRQETQYFGPGTRLLVL.

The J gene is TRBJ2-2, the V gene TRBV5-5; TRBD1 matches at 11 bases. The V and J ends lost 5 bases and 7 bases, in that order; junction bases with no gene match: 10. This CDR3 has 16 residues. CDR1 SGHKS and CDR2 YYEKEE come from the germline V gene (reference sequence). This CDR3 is CASSSDRGLGGGELFF. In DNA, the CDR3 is TGTGCCAGCAGTTCGGACAGGGGGCTTGGCGGCGGGGAGCTGTTTTTT.

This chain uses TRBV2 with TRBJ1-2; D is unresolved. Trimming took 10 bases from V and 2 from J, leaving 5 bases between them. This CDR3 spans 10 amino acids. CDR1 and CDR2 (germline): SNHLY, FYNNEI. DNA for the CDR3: TGTGCCAAAGGCAACTATGGCTACACCTTC. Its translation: CAKGNYGYTF.

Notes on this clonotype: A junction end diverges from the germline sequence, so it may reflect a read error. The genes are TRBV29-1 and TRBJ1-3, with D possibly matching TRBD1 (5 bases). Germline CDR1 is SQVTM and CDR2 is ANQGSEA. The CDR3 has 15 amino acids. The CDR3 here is CSVEDESRAGSTIYF. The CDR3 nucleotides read TGCAGCGTTGAAGACGAATCCAGGGCTGGAAGCACCATATATTTT. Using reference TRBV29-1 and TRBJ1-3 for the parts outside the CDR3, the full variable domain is SAVISQKPSRDICQRGTSLTIQCQVDSQVTMMFWYRQQPGQSLTLIATANQGSEATYESGFVIDKFPISRPNLTFSTLTVSNMSPEDSSIYLCSVEDESRAGSTIYFGEGSWLTVV.

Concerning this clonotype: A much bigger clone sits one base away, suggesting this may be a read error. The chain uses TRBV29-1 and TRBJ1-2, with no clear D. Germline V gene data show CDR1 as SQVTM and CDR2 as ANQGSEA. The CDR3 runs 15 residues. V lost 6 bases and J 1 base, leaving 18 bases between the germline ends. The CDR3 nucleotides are TGCAGCGTATTTGTTCCGGAACAGTTTAACTATGGCTACACCTTC. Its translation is CSVFVPEQFNYGYTF.

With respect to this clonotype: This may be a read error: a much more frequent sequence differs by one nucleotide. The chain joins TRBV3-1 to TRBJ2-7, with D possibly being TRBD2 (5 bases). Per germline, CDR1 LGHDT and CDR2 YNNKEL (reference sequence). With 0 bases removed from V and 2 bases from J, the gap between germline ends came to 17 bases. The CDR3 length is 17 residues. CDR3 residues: CASSQDPWASRPYEQYF. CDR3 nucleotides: TGTGCCAGCAGCCAAGATCCCTGGGCTAGCCGTCCCTACGAGCAGTACTTC.

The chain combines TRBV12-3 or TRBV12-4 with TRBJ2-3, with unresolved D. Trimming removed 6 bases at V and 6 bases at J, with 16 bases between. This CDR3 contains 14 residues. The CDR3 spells CASSRLRASDTQYF. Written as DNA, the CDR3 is TGTGCCAGCAGCCGTTTACGGGCCTCGGATACGCAGTATTTT.

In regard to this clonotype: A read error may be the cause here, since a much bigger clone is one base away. The CDR3 spells CAGETSGSDEQFF. The CDR3 nucleotides read TGTGCCGGCGAGACTAGCGGGAGCGATGAGCAGTTCTTC. V usage is TRBV18 and J usage is TRBJ2-1; TRBD2 matches 12 bases. The V gene's germline CDR1 is KGHSH and CDR2 LQKENI. CDR3 size: 13 residues. The V segment lost 11 bases and the J segment 8 bases; nucleotides outside the gene matches: 7.

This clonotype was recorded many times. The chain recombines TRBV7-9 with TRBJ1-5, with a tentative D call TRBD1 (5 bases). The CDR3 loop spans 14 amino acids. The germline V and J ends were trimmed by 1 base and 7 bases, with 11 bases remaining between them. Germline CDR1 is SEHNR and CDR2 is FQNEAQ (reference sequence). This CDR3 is CASSLDGGRQPQHF. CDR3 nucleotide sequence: TGTGCCAGCAGCTTAGACGGGGGAAGGCAGCCCCAGCATTTT.

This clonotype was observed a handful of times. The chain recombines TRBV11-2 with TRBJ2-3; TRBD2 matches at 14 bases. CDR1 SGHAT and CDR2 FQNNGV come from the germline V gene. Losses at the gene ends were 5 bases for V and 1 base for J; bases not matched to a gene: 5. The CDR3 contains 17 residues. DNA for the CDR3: TGTGCCAGCAGCCGAAGGGGACTAGCGGGGGGCACAGATACGCAGTATTTT. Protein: CASSRRGLAGGTDTQYF.

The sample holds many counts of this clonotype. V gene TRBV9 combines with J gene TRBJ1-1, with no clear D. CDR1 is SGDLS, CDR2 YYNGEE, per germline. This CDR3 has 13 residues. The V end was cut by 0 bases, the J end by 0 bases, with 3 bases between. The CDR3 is CASSVDLNTEAFF. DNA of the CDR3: TGTGCCAGCAGCGTAGACCTGAACACTGAAGCTTTCTTT.

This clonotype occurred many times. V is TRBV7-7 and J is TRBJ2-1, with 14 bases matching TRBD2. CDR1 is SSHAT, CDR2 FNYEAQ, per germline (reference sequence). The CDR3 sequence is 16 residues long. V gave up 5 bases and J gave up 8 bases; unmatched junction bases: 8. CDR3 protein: CASSPSGLAGVDEQFF. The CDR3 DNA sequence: TGTGCCAGCAGCCCTTCGGGACTAGCGGGAGTCGATGAGCAGTTCTTC.

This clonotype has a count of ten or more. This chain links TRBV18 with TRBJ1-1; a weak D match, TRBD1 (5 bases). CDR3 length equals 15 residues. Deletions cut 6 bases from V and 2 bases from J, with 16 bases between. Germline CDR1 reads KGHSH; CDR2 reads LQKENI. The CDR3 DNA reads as TGTGCCAGCTCCCTATTGGATGGGGCAAACACTGAAGCTTTCTTT. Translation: CASSLLDGANTEAFF. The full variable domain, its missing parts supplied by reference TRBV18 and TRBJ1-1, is NAGVMQNPRHLVRRRGQEARLRCSPMKGHSHVYWYRQLPEEGLKFMVYLQKENIIDESGMPKERFSAEFPKEGPSILRIQQVVRGDSAAYFCASSLLDGANTEAFFGQGTRLTVV.

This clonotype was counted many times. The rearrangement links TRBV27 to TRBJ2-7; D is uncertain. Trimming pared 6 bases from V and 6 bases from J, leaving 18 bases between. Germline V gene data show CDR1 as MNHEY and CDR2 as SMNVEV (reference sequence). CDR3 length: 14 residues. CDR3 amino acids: CASSLGPVRSEQYF. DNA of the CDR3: TGTGCCAGCAGCCTCGGCCCCGTGAGGAGCGAGCAGTACTTC.

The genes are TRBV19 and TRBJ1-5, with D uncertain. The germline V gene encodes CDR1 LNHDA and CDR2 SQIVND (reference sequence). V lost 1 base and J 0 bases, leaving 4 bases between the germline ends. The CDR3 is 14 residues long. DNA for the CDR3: TGTGCCAGTAGTATAGTGGGTAGCAATCAGCCCCAGCATTTT. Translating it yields CASSIVGSNQPQHF.

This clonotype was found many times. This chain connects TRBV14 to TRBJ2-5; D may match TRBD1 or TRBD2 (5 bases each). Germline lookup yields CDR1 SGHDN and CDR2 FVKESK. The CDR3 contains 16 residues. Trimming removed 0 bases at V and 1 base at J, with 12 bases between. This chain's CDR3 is CASSQEGVQPQETQYF. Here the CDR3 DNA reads TGTGCCAGCAGCCAAGAGGGGGTACAGCCCCAAGAGACCCAGTACTTC.